The 27 T cell receptor beta chains below come from one sample, sequenced in a study of cytomegalovirus exposure and HLA in healthy donors (dated by TCRdb to about 2017). Library generation was performed with the immunoSEQ multiplex PCR assay. For the multiplex PCR, a mixture combining 60 forward primers for TCR Vbeta segments and 13 reverse primers for TCR Jbeta segments was used. What TCRdb holds here is the immuneACCESS table cut down to in-frame rearrangements. Part of the clones is not present; checked against another copy, under half of the missing clones reflect an unresolved V gene, and the others are unexplained. Here the sample has more than 130,000 clones; 80% occur a single time. About 2.2% of the sample lies in the top ten. Sequenced sample: PBMCs. These TCRs come from a man aged 30-40 years in good health and CMV-seronegative.

The chain couples TRBV5-1 to TRBJ1-3, with 8 nucleotides matching TRBD1. With V trimmed by 2 bases and J by 2 bases, 3 bases remained unmatched. CDR3 size: 15 residues. Germline lookup yields CDR1 SGHRS and CDR2 YFSETQ. CDR3 nucleotides: TGCGCCAGCAGCTTCGACAGGGGTCCTGGAAACACCATATATTTT. Translation: CASSFDRGPGNTIYF.

The chain recombines TRBV18 with TRBJ1-1; D call uncertain. This CDR3 contains 14 residues. The V gene lost 0 bases and the J gene lost 3 bases, with 8 bases spanning the gap. Germline V gene data show CDR1 as KGHSH and CDR2 as LQKENI. CDR3 residues: CASSPPMAYTEAFF. In nucleotides, the CDR3 is TGTGCCAGCTCACCACCAATGGCCTACACTGAAGCTTTCTTT.

The V call is TRBV10-2, the J call TRBJ2-7, with 7 bases fitting TRBD1. This CDR3 is 14 amino acids long. V was clipped by 2 bases and J by 5 bases; unmatched bases: 6. Looked up from germline, CDR1 is WSHSY and CDR2 is SAAADI. This chain's CDR3 is CASSEPDRADEQYF. The DNA for the CDR3 is TGCGCCAGCAGTGAGCCTGACAGGGCCGACGAGCAGTACTTC.

The gene calls are TRBV6-6 and TRBJ1-1, with D possibly TRBD1 on 6 matching bases. Germline V gene data show CDR1 as MNHNY and CDR2 as SVGAGI (reference sequence). CDR3 length equals 15 residues. V gave up 6 bases and J gave up 0 bases, with 14 bases separating them. The CDR3 reads CASRAWGGLNTEAFF. The DNA for the CDR3 is TGTGCCAGCAGAGCATGGGGGGGGCTGAACACTGAAGCTTTCTTT.

The chain uses TRBV2 and TRBJ2-5, with 10 bases fitting TRBD2. Unmatched junction bases numbered 9, after V lost 0 bases and J lost 2 bases. The CDR3 covers 18 residues. Looked up from germline, CDR1 is SNHLY and CDR2 is FYNNEI. The CDR3 reads CASSEAASGSPQQETQYF. The CDR3 DNA is TGTGCCAGCAGTGAAGCAGCTAGCGGGAGCCCCCAACAAGAGACCCAGTACTTC.

V and J are TRBV6-5 and TRBJ1-1; 8 nucleotides agree with TRBD1. The CDR3 has 13 residues. CDR1 and CDR2 (germline): MNHEY, SVGAGI. With 4 bases clipped from V and 8 bases from J, the junction kept 6 bases outside the gene matches. CDR3 coding DNA: TGTGCCAGCAGTTCTTGGACAGGGAGAGAAGCTTTCTTT. The encoded protein is CASSSWTGREAFF.

The chain has TRBV5-4 and TRBJ2-1; possibly TRBD2 for D (6 bases). V lost 0 bases, J lost 10 bases, and 14 bases lay in between. CDR3 size: 14 residues. Germline V gene sequence: CDR1 SGHNT, CDR2 YYREEE (reference sequence). The CDR3 loop is CASSLERASGEQFF. The CDR3, as DNA: TGTGCCAGCAGCTTGGAGCGGGCCTCGGGGGAGCAGTTCTTC. The full variable domain, in which reference TRBV5-4 and TRBJ2-1 provide the parts outside the CDR3, is ETGVTQSPTHLIKTRGQQVTLRCSSQSGHNTVSWYQQALGQGPQFIFQYYREEENGRGNFPPRFSGLQFPNYSSELNVNALELDDSALYLCASSLERASGEQFFGPGTRLTVL.

The chain is built from TRBV9 and TRBJ2-1; perhaps TRBD2 as D (6 bases). Deletions cut 4 bases from V and 8 bases from J, with 16 bases between. The CDR3 contains 14 residues. In germline, CDR1 is SGDLS, CDR2 YYNGEE. The CDR3 loop reads CASSSLLPGDEQFF. The CDR3 DNA sequence: TGTGCCAGCAGCTCCCTCCTCCCGGGAGATGAGCAGTTCTTC. Complete variable domain (other parts from reference TRBV9 and TRBJ2-1): DSGVTQTPKHLITATGQRVTLRCSPRSGDLSVYWYQQSLDQGLQFLIQYYNGEERAKGNILERFSAQQFPDLHSELNLSSLELGDSALYFCASSSLLPGDEQFFGPGTRLTVL.

This chain joins TRBV9 and TRBJ2-3; D perhaps matches TRBD1 (5 bases). The CDR3 sequence is 15 residues long. V was pared by 3 bases and J by 0 bases, with 11 bases between. Germline loops: CDR1 SGDLS, CDR2 YYNGEE. The CDR3 DNA reads as TGTGCCAGCAGCGAAAGGCCAGGGAGCACAGATACGCAGTATTTT. Translating gives CASSERPGSTDTQYF.

As to this clone: One end of the junction fails to match germline, which may point to a read error. The chain employs TRBV11-2 and TRBJ1-5; no clear D gene. Looked up from germline, CDR1 is SGHAT and CDR2 is FQNNGV. The CDR3 covers 12 residues. The CDR3, as DNA: TGTGCCAGCAGCCCGCCGGGAGAGCCCCAGAATTTT. This sequence encodes CASSPPGEPQNF.

The chain carries TRBV5-4 and TRBJ2-4; TRBD1 matches at 7 bases. CDR3 size: 17 residues. J was trimmed by 0 bases and V by 3 bases; bases with no gene match: 9. Germline V gene sequence: CDR1 SGHNT, CDR2 YYREEE (reference sequence). The CDR3 region is CASSSLQGVRAKNIQYF. The CDR3, as DNA: TGTGCCAGCAGCTCTCTTCAGGGGGTCAGAGCCAAAAACATTCAGTACTTC.

The rearrangement joins TRBV13 to TRBJ2-7, with D perhaps TRBD1 (6 bases). Trimming removed 3 bases at V and 6 bases at J, with 9 bases between. The CDR3 has 12 amino acids. CDR1 and CDR2 (germline): PRHDT, FYEKMQ (reference sequence). The CDR3, as DNA: TGTGCCAGCAGCTTTACAGGGTCCGAGCAGTACTTC. Amino acids: CASSFTGSEQYF.

The chain couples TRBV4-2 to TRBJ2-3; 8 positions agree with TRBD1. This CDR3 has 16 amino acids. The J segment lost 2 bases and the V segment lost 1 base, leaving 5 bases of the junction unmatched. The V gene's germline CDR1 is LGHNA and CDR2 YNFKEQ. The CDR3 region is CASSQVQGEITDTQYF. The CDR3 bases are TGTGCCAGCAGCCAAGTACAGGGGGAAATCACAGATACGCAGTATTTT.

The rearrangement uses TRBV5-1 and TRBJ2-7; D might be TRBD1 (6 bases). The CDR3 consists of 11 residues. Germline V CDR1 and CDR2: SGHRS, YFSETQ. Trimming removed 4 bases from V and 4 bases from J, with 6 bases in between. The CDR3 here is CASSTGYEQYF. The CDR3 DNA reads TGCGCCAGCAGCACAGGGTACGAGCAGTACTTC.

The chain links TRBV15 to TRBJ2-5; D is ambiguous. The CDR3 has 15 amino acids. Trimming stripped 0 bases from V and 1 base from J, with 9 bases between. The germline V gene has CDR1 LNHNV and CDR2 YYDKDF (reference sequence). CDR3: CATSRDRSVQETQYF. DNA for the CDR3: TGTGCCACCAGCAGAGATCGTTCCGTCCAAGAGACCCAGTACTTC.

V gene TRBV5-1 combines with J gene TRBJ2-3, with D hard to call. The V gene lost 5 bases and the J gene lost 1 base, with 5 bases spanning the gap. CDR3 length: 12 residues. Germline V gives CDR1 SGHRS, CDR2 YFSETQ. CDR3: CASRSGTDTQYF. The DNA of the CDR3 is TGCGCCAGCAGATCGGGCACAGATACGCAGTATTTT.

V gene TRBV4-1 combines with J gene TRBJ2-3; 9 nucleotides line up with TRBD2. The CDR3 spans 17 residues. CDR1 and CDR2 (germline): MGHRA, YSYEKL. Trimming took 4 bases from V and 4 from J; bases not matched to a gene: 12. The CDR3 protein is CASSPKLAGAPADTQYF. The CDR3 bases are TGCGCCAGCAGCCCCAAACTAGCGGGCGCCCCCGCAGATACGCAGTATTTT.

This clone has only a few counts. This rearrangement joins TRBV6-1 to TRBJ2-5; D might be TRBD1 (6 bases). The CDR3 totals 16 residues. Trimming left V 2 bases short and J 5 bases short, with 18 bases between. Germline values: CDR1 MNHNS, CDR2 SASEGT. The CDR3 sequence is CASSEIRGPILETQYF. The CDR3 DNA is TGTGCCAGCAGTGAAATCAGGGGTCCCATTCTCGAGACCCAGTACTTC.

This clone was picked up one time. The genes are TRBV28 and TRBJ1-5; 7 nucleotides agree with TRBD1. Germline-derived CDR1 and CDR2 are MDHEN and SYDVKM. The length of the CDR3 is 14 residues. V gave up 5 bases and J gave up 5 bases; unmatched junction bases: 6. CDR3 residues: CASSPTGADQPQHF. The CDR3 region has the DNA TGTGCCAGCAGTCCCACAGGGGCGGATCAGCCCCAGCATTTT. Full variable domain (rest looked up from reference TRBV28 and TRBJ1-5): DVKVTQSSRYLVKRTGEKVFLECVQDMDHENMFWYRQDPGLGLRLIYFSYDVKMKEKGDIPEGYSVSREKKERFSLILESASTNQTSMYLCASSPTGADQPQHFGDGTRLSIL.

The gene calls are TRBV6-6 and TRBJ2-1; D possibly corresponds to TRBD1 (5 bases). The germline gives CDR1 MNHNY, CDR2 SVGAGI (reference sequence). V was shortened by 2 bases and J by 3 bases, with 8 bases between the two germline ends. The CDR3 is 14 amino acids. The CDR3 loop is CASSYGAGYNEQFF. The CDR3 DNA sequence: TGTGCCAGCAGTTACGGGGCAGGCTACAATGAGCAGTTCTTC.

The chain is built from TRBV28 and TRBJ2-6, with TRBD1 matching over 8 bases. The junction had 12 bases not matched to a gene; V was cut back by 6 bases and J by 2 bases. The CDR3 extends over 18 amino acids. Germline loops: CDR1 MDHEN, CDR2 SYDVKM. The CDR3 DNA reads TGTGCCAGCAGGCCAAACCAGGGGGCAAACCCTGGGGCCAACGTCCTGACTTTC. Translating gives CASRPNQGANPGANVLTF.

The rearrangement links TRBV6-1 to TRBJ1-4, with D maybe TRBD1 (5 bases). V shed 8 bases and J shed 7 bases, with 14 bases lying between them. The germline gives CDR1 MNHNS, CDR2 SASEGT. The CDR3 runs to 13 residues. CDR3 residues: CASGLDKGEKLFF. The CDR3 bases are TGTGCCAGCGGGTTGGACAAGGGTGAAAAACTGTTTTTT.

The rearrangement joins TRBV5-1 to TRBJ1-4, with 7 nucleotides matching TRBD1. Germline V gene lookup returns CDR1 SGHRS and CDR2 YFSETQ. The CDR3 consists of 15 residues. Trimming took 2 bases from V and 6 from J; bases not matched to a gene: 7. CDR3 nucleotide sequence: TGCGCCAGCAGCTTACAGGGGTCGACTGATGAAAAACTGTTTTTT. Translation gives CASSLQGSTDEKLFF.

V is TRBV7-9 and J is TRBJ2-7, with 7 nucleotides matching TRBD1. The trim removed 5 bases at V and 4 bases at J, leaving 14 bases unmatched. The germline CDR1 and CDR2 sequences are SEHNR and FQNEAQ (reference sequence). The CDR3 is made up of 16 amino acids. The CDR3 spells CASSRQGTRINYEQYF. CDR3 sequence (DNA): TGTGCCAGCAGCCGACAGGGAACCCGCATTAATTACGAGCAGTACTTC.

This chain links TRBV7-3 with TRBJ2-3, with 8 bases matching TRBD2. Germline CDR1 reads SGHTA; CDR2 reads FQGTGA. CDR3 length: 13 amino acids. V gave up 5 bases and J gave up 12 bases; unmatched junction bases: 10. The CDR3 protein is CASSPDPGTSQYF. CDR3 DNA sequence: TGTGCCAGCAGCCCGGACCCCGGGACTAGTCAGTATTTT.

This chain links TRBV29-1 with TRBJ2-5, with 7 bases matching TRBD1. The CDR3 sequence is 13 residues long. The trim removed 8 bases at V and 4 bases at J, leaving 10 bases unmatched. Germline V lookup: CDR1 SQVTM, CDR2 ANQGSEA. The CDR3 region is CSSNQPGGETQYF. The CDR3, as DNA: TGCAGCTCCAACCAGCCAGGGGGAGAGACCCAGTACTTC.

The chain recombines TRBV5-1 with TRBJ2-2; 8 bases match TRBD2. V lost 1 base to trimming and J lost 4 bases; unmatched junction nucleotides: 3. Germline CDR1 and CDR2: SGHRS and YFSETQ. This CDR3 is 15 amino acids long. This chain's CDR3 is CASSLLAGATGELFF. The CDR3 DNA sequence: TGCGCCAGCAGCTTGCTAGCGGGTGCCACCGGGGAGCTGTTTTTT.